A selection of T cell receptor beta chains follows, all from one sample in a study of T cell responses to AZD1222 COVID-19 vaccine. Profiled with immunoSEQ multiplex PCR; TCRdb holds only in-frame clones, not every one. The sample includes roughly 48,000 clones, 75% to 90% seen only once; the top ten take approximately 5%. The sequences come from peripheral blood, collected 28 days after the second AZD1222 dose. These receptors were collected from an adult who received the AZD1222 COVID-19 vaccine. Both conserved end residues are part of each CDR3. Each record gives: clone size, V gene, D gene, CDR3 length, J gene, CDR3 protein, CDR3 DNA. The D gene is left open where the match is weak. Size tells how often a clone was seen (once, few, many) or the class of an expanded clone, and some rows leave it out.

.	TRBV7-6	.	11	TRBJ2-7	CASSFGIEQYF	TGTGCCAGCAGCTTTGGGATCGAGCAGTACTTC
.	TRBV6-1	.	17	TRBJ2-5	CASSAQIIDTGWETQYF	TGTGCCAGCAGTGCACAAATTATAGATACAGGGTGGGAGACCCAGTACTTC
.	TRBV24-1	TRBD1	14	TRBJ1-2	CATSDFRQGAGYTF	TGTGCCACCAGTGATTTTAGACAGGGGGCGGGCTACACCTTC
.	TRBV6-5	.	14	TRBJ1-2	CASSYGQGSYGYTF	TGTGCCAGCAGTTACGGGCAGGGAAGCTATGGCTACACCTTC
.	TRBV6-1	.	13	TRBJ1-2	CASSEDTNYGYTF	TGTGCCAGCAGTGAGGATACTAACTATGGCTACACCTTC
.	TRBV5-1	.	17	TRBJ2-5	CASSLAPRGSLLETQYF	TGCGCCAGCAGCTTGGCTCCCCGGGGATCCTTACTAGAGACCCAGTACTTC
.	TRBV7-3	.	13	TRBJ2-1	CASSPGPNNEQFF	TGTGCCAGCAGTCCGGGACCGAATAATGAGCAGTTCTTC
.	TRBV27	.	12	TRBJ1-5	CASSSSLEPQHF	TGTGCCAGCAGTTCCAGCCTCGAGCCCCAGCATTTT
.	TRBV18	TRBD2	14	TRBJ2-3	CASSLAGDTDTQYF	TGTGCCAGCTCACTAGCGGGAGACACAGATACGCAGTATTTT
.	TRBV19	.	11	TRBJ1-1	CASRRGTEAFF	TGTGCCAGTAGAAGGGGCACTGAAGCTTTCTTT
.	TRBV28	TRBD2	15	TRBJ2-1	CASRGGGLGYNEQFF	TGTGCCAGCCGGGGCGGGGGTTTAGGGTACAATGAGCAGTTCTTC
.	TRBV10-1	.	16	TRBJ2-5	CASSESQAGPQETQYF	TGCGCCAGCAGTGAGTCTCAAGCGGGCCCGCAAGAGACCCAGTACTTC
.	TRBV7-2	TRBD2	15	TRBJ2-5	CASSLLAGEWETQYF	TGTGCCAGCAGCTTGCTAGCGGGAGAATGGGAGACCCAGTACTTC
.	TRBV7-3	TRBD1	14	TRBJ1-1	CASSPRQGTFEAFF	TGTGCCAGCAGCCCAAGACAGGGGACCTTCGAAGCTTTCTTT
once	TRBV24-1	TRBD1	15	TRBJ2-5	CATSEFDRGKETQYF	TGTGCCACCAGTGAATTCGACAGGGGAAAAGAGACCCAGTACTTC